This is a list of T cell receptor beta chains from one sample in a study of identical twins. TCRdb redid the calling of the 5' RACE reads with MiXCR, one entry per CDR3 protein. The sample lists approximately 470,000 distinct CDR3 sequences; 11% to 15% were seen once. The same sample was also used in a study of yellow fever vaccine responses in identical twins.

The sequencing input was CD4+ T cells sorted from blood. These receptors all stem from a woman under 30 in good health. Both conserved end residues are part of each CDR3. Fields, in order: D gene, J gene, V gene, clone size, CDR3 DNA, CDR3 protein. A D gene is named only where the DNA matches it firmly. A clone size is listed for some rows: how often the clone was seen (once, few, many), or a class if it is expanded.

D gene: .; J gene: TRBJ2-7; V gene: TRBV12-3/TRBV12-4; clone size: .; CDR3 DNA: TGTGCCAGCAGTTCTAGGGGGACTTCCCCCGAGCAGTACTTC; CDR3 protein: CASSSRGTSPEQYF
D gene: .; J gene: TRBJ2-2; V gene: TRBV12-3/TRBV12-4; clone size: many; CDR3 DNA: TGTGCCAGCAGTTTAATCGGGGAGCTGTTTTTT; CDR3 protein: CASSLIGELFF
D gene: TRBD1; J gene: TRBJ2-7; V gene: TRBV7-9; clone size: few; CDR3 DNA: TGTGCCAGCAGCCTAGAGGGACAGCTCAAATACGAGCAGTACTTC; CDR3 protein: CASSLEGQLKYEQYF
D gene: TRBD1; J gene: TRBJ2-6; V gene: TRBV4-3; clone size: few; CDR3 DNA: TGCGCCAGCAGCCAAGATTTGGGACAGGGGGCGGCTGGGGCCAACGTCCTGACTTTC; CDR3 protein: CASSQDLGQGAAGANVLTF
D gene: .; J gene: TRBJ2-7; V gene: TRBV7-9; clone size: few; CDR3 DNA: TGTGCCAGCAGCTTCGGGACACCCCCCTACGAGCAGTACTTC; CDR3 protein: CASSFGTPPYEQYF
D gene: .; J gene: TRBJ2-1; V gene: TRBV15; clone size: .; CDR3 DNA: TGTGCCACCAGCAGGGACGGACCACCCTACAATGAGCAGTTCTTC; CDR3 protein: CATSRDGPPYNEQFF
D gene: .; J gene: TRBJ2-7; V gene: TRBV15; clone size: few; CDR3 DNA: TGTGCCACCAGCAGAGATCCGGGGGTCTACGAGCAGTACTTC; CDR3 protein: CATSRDPGVYEQYF
D gene: TRBD1; J gene: TRBJ2-3; V gene: TRBV28; clone size: .; CDR3 DNA: TGTGCCAGCGGCCTAGCAGGGACAGGGTCCACAGATACGCAGTATTTT; CDR3 protein: CASGLAGTGSTDTQYF
D gene: .; J gene: TRBJ2-5; V gene: TRBV7-2; clone size: .; CDR3 DNA: TGTGCCAGCAGCTTAGGGGGTAATCACCAAGAGACCCAGTACTTC; CDR3 protein: CASSLGGNHQETQYF
D gene: .; J gene: TRBJ1-1; V gene: TRBV3-1; clone size: .; CDR3 DNA: TGTGCCAGCAGCCTGGGACACAGGAACACTGAAGCTTTCTTT; CDR3 protein: CASSLGHRNTEAFF
D gene: TRBD2; J gene: TRBJ2-7; V gene: TRBV6-5; clone size: few; CDR3 DNA: TGTGCCAGCAGTTACTCGTCCCGGGACTACCGTAGAAGCTCCTACGAGCAGTACTTC; CDR3 protein: CASSYSSRDYRRSSYEQYF
D gene: TRBD2; J gene: TRBJ2-3; V gene: TRBV20-1; clone size: few; CDR3 DNA: TGCAGTGCTAGGAGGGGAGGGCTTACCACAGATACGCAGTATTTT; CDR3 protein: CSARRGGLTTDTQYF
D gene: TRBD2; J gene: TRBJ2-1; V gene: TRBV14; clone size: many; CDR3 DNA: TGTGCCAGCAGCCAAGATGGATTTGTACTAGCGGGCTACAATGAGCAGTTCTTC; CDR3 protein: CASSQDGFVLAGYNEQFF
D gene: .; J gene: TRBJ1-2; V gene: TRBV7-9; clone size: few; CDR3 DNA: TGTGCCAGCAGCTTAGCACAGGGTAGAAGCTATGGCTACACCTTC; CDR3 protein: CASSLAQGRSYGYTF
D gene: TRBD2; J gene: TRBJ2-1; V gene: TRBV10-3; clone size: many; CDR3 DNA: TGTGCCATTCTTGGCGGGGGGGGTTACAATGAGCAGTTCTTC; CDR3 protein: CAILGGGGYNEQFF
D gene: .; J gene: TRBJ2-3; V gene: TRBV20-1; clone size: few; CDR3 DNA: TGCAGTGCTACACCAGATACGCAGTATTTT; CDR3 protein: CSATPDTQYF
D gene: .; J gene: TRBJ2-1; V gene: TRBV3-1; clone size: few; CDR3 DNA: TGTGCCAGCAGCCAAGATTCGTCGCCCTACAATGAGCAGTTCTTC; CDR3 protein: CASSQDSSPYNEQFF
D gene: .; J gene: TRBJ2-5; V gene: TRBV5-1; clone size: .; CDR3 DNA: TGCGCCAGCAGCTCGGGGTATTTACAAGAGACCCAGTACTTC; CDR3 protein: CASSSGYLQETQYF
D gene: TRBD2; J gene: TRBJ2-7; V gene: TRBV30; clone size: .; CDR3 DNA: TGTGCCTGGAGTGTAAATGAGCGGGAGGGCCACGAGCAGTACTTC; CDR3 protein: CAWSVNEREGHEQYF
D gene: .; J gene: TRBJ2-1; V gene: TRBV6-1; clone size: few; CDR3 DNA: TGTGCCAGCAGACCCGGGACGGCTACAGATGAGCAGTTCTTC; CDR3 protein: CASRPGTATDEQFF
D gene: .; J gene: TRBJ2-3; V gene: TRBV5-1; clone size: .; CDR3 DNA: TGCGCCAGCAGCTCAACGGCCAGGTCCTCGGATACGCAGTATTTT; CDR3 protein: CASSSTARSSDTQYF
D gene: .; J gene: TRBJ1-3; V gene: TRBV7-9; clone size: .; CDR3 DNA: TGTGCCAGCAGCTCCGAAGGGGTTGAGGGCACCATATATTTT; CDR3 protein: CASSSEGVEGTIYF
D gene: .; J gene: TRBJ2-1; V gene: TRBV28; clone size: few; CDR3 DNA: TGTGCCAGCAGTTATGCGGGACGACCTAATAATGAGCAGTTCTTC; CDR3 protein: CASSYAGRPNNEQFF
D gene: .; J gene: TRBJ2-1; V gene: TRBV6-2/TRBV6-3; clone size: many; CDR3 DNA: TGTGCCAGCAGTTACGTGGCCGGGAGATCGAATGAGCAGTTCTTC; CDR3 protein: CASSYVAGRSNEQFF
D gene: .; J gene: TRBJ2-7; V gene: TRBV14; clone size: .; CDR3 DNA: TGTGCCAGCAGTTTACAACCCTACGAGCAGTACTTC; CDR3 protein: CASSLQPYEQYF
D gene: .; J gene: TRBJ2-7; V gene: TRBV4-2; clone size: few; CDR3 DNA: TGTGCCAGCAGCCAAGAGGGGGTGAGGGGGAGCCCCTACGAGCAGTACTTC; CDR3 protein: CASSQEGVRGSPYEQYF
D gene: .; J gene: TRBJ2-7; V gene: TRBV7-2; clone size: .; CDR3 DNA: TGTGCCAGCAGCTTAGCTGGGACGGACGACGAGCAGTACTTC; CDR3 protein: CASSLAGTDDEQYF
D gene: .; J gene: TRBJ2-7; V gene: TRBV14; clone size: few; CDR3 DNA: TGTGCCAGCAGCCACGGGGTCTCGAGAAACTTC; CDR3 protein: CASSHGVSRNF
D gene: .; J gene: TRBJ1-1; V gene: TRBV12-3/TRBV12-4; clone size: many; CDR3 DNA: TGTGCCAGCAGTTTTAAAGGGGTGAACACTGAAGCTTTCTTT; CDR3 protein: CASSFKGVNTEAFF
D gene: .; J gene: TRBJ2-1; V gene: TRBV5-1; clone size: .; CDR3 DNA: TGCGCCAGCAGCTTGGGGTCGAGTAGGAGCTCCTACAATGAGCAGTTCTTC; CDR3 protein: CASSLGSSRSSYNEQFF
D gene: TRBD2; J gene: TRBJ2-3; V gene: TRBV20-1; clone size: few; CDR3 DNA: TGCAGTGCCGTACTCGGGGGGGCCGGGGATACGCAGTATTTT; CDR3 protein: CSAVLGGAGDTQYF
D gene: TRBD2; J gene: TRBJ2-3; V gene: TRBV28; clone size: .; CDR3 DNA: TGTGCCAGCGTTACTAGCGGAACAGATACGCAGTATTTT; CDR3 protein: CASVTSGTDTQYF
D gene: TRBD2; J gene: TRBJ2-3; V gene: TRBV9; clone size: few; CDR3 DNA: TGTGCCAGCAGCTTTAGACTAGCCTACACAGATACGCAGTATTTT; CDR3 protein: CASSFRLAYTDTQYF
D gene: TRBD2; J gene: TRBJ2-7; V gene: TRBV11-2; clone size: .; CDR3 DNA: TGTGCCAGAAGGCGGACTAGCGGAGACTACGAGCAGTACTTC; CDR3 protein: CARRRTSGDYEQYF
D gene: TRBD2; J gene: TRBJ2-3; V gene: TRBV24-1; clone size: few; CDR3 DNA: TGTGCCACTCGACGCGGGAGTAAAAGCACAGATACGCAGTATTTT; CDR3 protein: CATRRGSKSTDTQYF